The T cell receptor (beta chain) under discussion was sequenced for a study of blood T cell repertoires in COVID-19. Study details: Both acute and convalescent COVID-19 samples were obtained from the United States, Italy and Spain.

V trimming: 2 bases; J trimming: 4 bases; junction bases outside the gene matches: 6. The germline CDR1 and CDR2 sequences are MNHEY and SMNVEV (reference sequence). There are 16 residues in the CDR3. Per the original data handling: Quantification of nucleated cells was approximated via reference gene primer amplification. Assay: immunoSEQ multiplex PCR; the TCRdb copy retains only in-frame clones and omits some. The DNA gave D and trimming, while V, J and clone size come from that table. This sample has around 300,000 clones, with 83% found just once. The sample was peripheral blood. The rearrangement links TRBV27 to TRBJ2-1, with TRBD2 identical over 9 bases. The TCR comes from a woman between 50 and 59 years old who had recovered from COVID-19. The CDR3 nucleotides are TGTGCCAGCAGTTTAAACCCTAGCGGGACTTACAATGAGCAGTTCTTC. This sequence encodes CASSLNPSGTYNEQFF.